The 24 T cell receptor beta chains in this list originate from one sample, sequenced in a study of tumour-infiltrating T cells in Burkitt lymphoma. Profiled with immunoSEQ multiplex PCR; TCRdb holds only in-frame clones, not every one. The sample carries 13,000 or so clones, about 85% recorded once. Sequencing was carried out using tumor tissue. The receptors originated from a human donor with diffuse large B-cell lymphoma.

The chain couples TRBV9 to TRBJ2-2; 10 positions agree with TRBD1. The CDR3 is made up of 15 amino acids. CDR1 SGDLS and CDR2 YYNGEE come from the germline V gene. V shed 3 bases and J 5 bases; nucleotides not matched to a gene: 4. The CDR3 loop reads CASSAPGQGTGELFF. Written as DNA, the CDR3 is TGTGCCAGCAGCGCCCCGGGACAGGGGACCGGGGAGCTGTTTTTT.

V gene TRBV5-6 combines with J gene TRBJ2-4; D might be TRBD2 (6 bases). In germline, CDR1 is SGHDT, CDR2 YYEEEE. Deletions cut 3 bases from V and 0 bases from J, with 13 bases between. The CDR3 runs to 16 residues. CDR3 residues: CASSSPGELAKNIQYF. CDR3 in DNA: TGTGCCAGCAGCTCGCCGGGGGAACTAGCCAAAAACATTCAGTACTTC.

This chain uses TRBV19 with TRBJ1-1; D is ambiguous. V lost 1 base to trimming and J lost 10 bases, with 10 bases between them. Germline V gene sequence: CDR1 LNHDA, CDR2 SQIVND (reference sequence). This CDR3 has 12 amino acids. CDR3 loop: CASSIGPMGAFF. The CDR3 nucleotides are TGTGCCAGTAGTATAGGCCCAATGGGAGCTTTCTTT.

The genes are TRBV9 and TRBJ1-1; 9 bases map to TRBD1. This CDR3 region has 15 residues. From germline, CDR1 is SGDLS and CDR2 YYNGEE. Trimming at V came to 3 bases and at J to 5 bases, leaving 8 bases not matched to a gene. CDR3 nucleotide sequence: TGTGCCAGCAGCGCCGAGACAGGGGGAAGGACTGAAGCTTTCTTT. Amino acid sequence: CASSAETGGRTEAFF. The variable domain in full, with the rest retrieved from reference TRBV9 and TRBJ1-1, is DSGVTQTPKHLITATGQRVTLRCSPRSGDLSVYWYQQSLDQGLQFLIQYYNGEERAKGNILERFSAQQFPDLHSELNLSSLELGDSALYFCASSAETGGRTEAFFGQGTRLTVV.

J is TRBJ2-7 and V is TRBV14; no reliable D call. V shed 0 bases and J shed 2 bases, with 5 bases lying between them. This CDR3 has 13 amino acids. The germline V gene has CDR1 SGHDN and CDR2 FVKESK. The CDR3 region has the DNA TGTGCCAGCAGCCAAGACACCCCCTACGAGCAGTACTTC. It codes for CASSQDTPYEQYF.

The chain joins TRBV6-5 to TRBJ2-1; 7 bases fit TRBD2. CDR1 is MNHEY, CDR2 SVGAGI, per germline. Unmatched junction bases numbered 6, after V lost 0 bases and J lost 4 bases. This CDR3 spans 16 amino acids. The CDR3: CASSYSGGSNYNEQFF. CDR3 in DNA: TGTGCCAGCAGTTACTCGGGCGGGAGCAATTACAATGAGCAGTTCTTC.

This sequence joins TRBV5-1 and TRBJ1-2; 9 bases agree with TRBD1. V shed 0 bases and J 7 bases; nucleotides not matched to a gene: 7. Per the germline V gene, CDR1 is SGHRS and CDR2 is YFSETQ. CDR3 size: 15 residues. The CDR3 DNA reads as TGCGCCAGCAGCTTGGGACAGGGGGATTTCTCTGGCTACACCTTC. It translates to CASSLGQGDFSGYTF.

This clone was counted once. V and J are TRBV5-4 and TRBJ2-7; 10 bases match TRBD2. The trim removed 2 bases at V and 0 bases at J, leaving 5 bases unmatched. This CDR3 contains 16 residues. The germline CDR1 and CDR2 sequences are SGHNT and YYREEE (reference sequence). CDR3 in amino acids: CASSFGLADISYEQYF. The DNA of the CDR3 is TGTGCCAGCAGCTTTGGACTAGCGGATATCTCCTACGAGCAGTACTTC.

This chain connects TRBV19 to TRBJ2-7; 9 bases align to TRBD2. The CDR3 has 14 amino acids. The V gene end was trimmed by 5 bases and the J gene end by 5 bases; junction bases not matched to a gene: 7. CDR1 and CDR2 from the germline V gene are LNHDA and SQIVND (reference sequence). This chain's CDR3 is CASSPRGGANEQYF. The CDR3 DNA reads as TGTGCCAGTAGTCCCCGCGGGGGGGCAAACGAGCAGTACTTC.

The chain is built from TRBV2 and TRBJ2-3; 7 bases line up with TRBD1. Germline V CDR1 and CDR2: SNHLY, FYNNEI. Unmatched junction bases numbered 6, after V lost 5 bases and J lost 1 base. This CDR3 is built from 15 residues. The CDR3 reads CASSRTGQRTDTQYF. CDR3 bases: TGTGCCAGCAGTCGAACGGGACAGCGCACAGATACGCAGTATTTT.

A note on this clone: A junction boundary mismatches the germline segment, possibly from a read error. The chain combines TRBV11-2 with TRBJ1-4; possible D gene TRBD1, 5 bases. The CDR3 has 15 amino acids. From germline, CDR1 is SGHAT and CDR2 FQNNGV. CDR3 DNA sequence: TGTGCCAGCAGTTTAGGCCAGGGCTATAATGAAAAACTGTTTTTT. Residues: CASSLGQGYNEKLFF.

The chain couples TRBV9 to TRBJ2-3; the D gene is possibly TRBD1 (5 bases). Trimming took 4 bases from V and 2 from J, leaving 11 bases between them. The CDR3 runs to 14 residues. Germline-derived CDR1 and CDR2 are SGDLS and YYNGEE. The CDR3 loop is CASSPPGNTDTQYF. Here the CDR3 DNA reads TGTGCCAGCAGCCCCCCAGGGAACACAGATACGCAGTATTTT.

J is TRBJ2-4 and V is TRBV15; the D is unclear. CDR1 LNHNV and CDR2 YYDKDF come from the germline V gene (reference sequence). This CDR3 region has 12 residues. Trimming pared 0 bases from V and 11 bases from J, leaving 8 bases between. The CDR3 region is CATSRDHFFQYF. CDR3 nucleotides: TGTGCCACCAGCAGAGACCATTTTTTTCAGTACTTC.

The gene calls are TRBV2 and TRBJ2-7, with a tentative D call TRBD1 (6 bases). The CDR3 is 16 amino acids. Per the germline V gene, CDR1 is SNHLY and CDR2 is FYNNEI. V lost 0 bases and J lost 3, with 15 bases in between. The CDR3 DNA follows: TGTGCCAGCAGTGAAGCGTTGGGGACACAGATCTACGAGCAGTACTTC. The encoded protein is CASSEALGTQIYEQYF.

The V gene is TRBV25-1, the J gene TRBJ1-6, with TRBD1 identical over 7 bases. The V gene's germline CDR1 is MGHDK and CDR2 SYGVNS. Trimming cost V 0 bases and J 5 bases; bases outside gene matches: 10. This CDR3 spans 18 amino acids. The CDR3 nucleotides read TGTGCCAGCAGTGAATATGGCAGGGGGGTGGCAAATAATTCACCCCTCCACTTT. This encodes CASSEYGRGVANNSPLHF.

The chain employs TRBV4-3 and TRBJ2-7, with TRBD1 matching 8 bases. Trimming cost V 0 bases and J 3 bases; bases outside gene matches: 10. Germline V gene lookup returns CDR1 LGHNA and CDR2 YSLEER. There are 17 residues in the CDR3. The CDR3, as DNA: TGCGCCAGCAGCCAAGAGGCAGGGGGCAAGCCGTTCTACGAGCAGTACTTC. This sequence encodes CASSQEAGGKPFYEQYF.

The gene calls are TRBV2 and TRBJ2-7, with 15 bases lining up with TRBD2. The ends lost 7 bases at V and 4 bases at J; junction bases unmatched: 5. The germline V gene encodes CDR1 SNHLY and CDR2 FYNNEI. The CDR3 sequence is 15 residues long. DNA for the CDR3: TGTGCCAGCATTGGGACTAGCGGGAGGAAGTACGAGCAGTACTTC. Translation: CASIGTSGRKYEQYF.

The chain has TRBV9 and TRBJ2-7; possible D gene TRBD2, 5 bases. Germline lookup yields CDR1 SGDLS and CDR2 YYNGEE. The V end was cut by 4 bases, the J end by 2 bases, with 16 bases between. The CDR3 contains 15 residues. The DNA of the CDR3 is TGTGCCAGCAGCCCCCAGCGGCAAAGCGCCTACGAGCAGTACTTC. Amino acids: CASSPQRQSAYEQYF.

This clone was observed a few times. The chain employs TRBV10-3 and TRBJ2-6; 8 nucleotides line up with TRBD1. Germline V lookup: CDR1 ENHRY, CDR2 SYGVKD. This CDR3 is 17 amino acids long. The junction had 9 bases not matched to a gene; V was cut back by 8 bases and J by 0 bases. In DNA, the CDR3 is TGTGCCATCTCTTCGACAGGGGTCGGCTCTGGGGCCAACGTCCTGACTTTC. Residues: CAISSTGVGSGANVLTF.

Written as DNA, the CDR3 is TGTGCCAGCAGCTTCGGTCGCGGGGGTTCCTACGAGCAGTACTTC. Protein product: CASSFGRGGSYEQYF. The gene calls are TRBV5-5 and TRBJ2-7, with TRBD2 matching over 7 bases. Germline V gene lookup returns CDR1 SGHKS and CDR2 YYEKEE (reference sequence). The CDR3 is made up of 15 amino acids. Germline trimming cut 2 bases from V and 1 base from J; bases unmatched to any gene: 6.

The chain joins TRBV27 to TRBJ2-1; TRBD1 agrees at 9 bases. V shed 7 bases and J 4 bases; nucleotides not matched to a gene: 5. Germline V lookup: CDR1 MNHEY, CDR2 SMNVEV (reference sequence). The CDR3 totals 14 residues. In DNA, the CDR3 is TGTGCCAGCATTGGGACAGGGATTTACAATGAGCAGTTCTTC. Translating gives CASIGTGIYNEQFF.

This clone came up a few times. This chain uses TRBV7-2 with TRBJ1-1; possible D gene TRBD1, 5 bases. CDR1 and CDR2 (germline): SGHTA, FQGNSA. Trimming took off 3 bases at V and 10 bases at J, with 9 bases between the two ends. The CDR3 sequence is 11 residues long. The CDR3 sequence: CASSFQGTAFF. For the CDR3, the DNA is TGTGCCAGCAGCTTTCAAGGGACAGCTTTCTTT.

This chain connects TRBV7-2 to TRBJ2-3; D is ambiguous. Deletions cut 5 bases from V and 8 bases from J, with 14 bases between. The germline V gene has CDR1 SGHTA and CDR2 FQGNSA. This CDR3 comprises 13 residues. CDR3 residues: CASSAPSSRTQYF. Here the CDR3 DNA reads TGTGCCAGCAGCGCACCCTCTAGTCGTACGCAGTATTTT.

The V and J genes are TRBV18 and TRBJ1-6, with D possibly being TRBD1 (6 bases). Germline CDR1 reads KGHSH; CDR2 reads LQKENI. Trimming left V 1 base short and J 6 bases short, with 10 bases between. The CDR3 covers 15 residues. The CDR3 DNA is TGTGCCAGCTCACCACGCGGGACACTTAATTCACCCCTCCACTTT. Amino acid sequence: CASSPRGTLNSPLHF.